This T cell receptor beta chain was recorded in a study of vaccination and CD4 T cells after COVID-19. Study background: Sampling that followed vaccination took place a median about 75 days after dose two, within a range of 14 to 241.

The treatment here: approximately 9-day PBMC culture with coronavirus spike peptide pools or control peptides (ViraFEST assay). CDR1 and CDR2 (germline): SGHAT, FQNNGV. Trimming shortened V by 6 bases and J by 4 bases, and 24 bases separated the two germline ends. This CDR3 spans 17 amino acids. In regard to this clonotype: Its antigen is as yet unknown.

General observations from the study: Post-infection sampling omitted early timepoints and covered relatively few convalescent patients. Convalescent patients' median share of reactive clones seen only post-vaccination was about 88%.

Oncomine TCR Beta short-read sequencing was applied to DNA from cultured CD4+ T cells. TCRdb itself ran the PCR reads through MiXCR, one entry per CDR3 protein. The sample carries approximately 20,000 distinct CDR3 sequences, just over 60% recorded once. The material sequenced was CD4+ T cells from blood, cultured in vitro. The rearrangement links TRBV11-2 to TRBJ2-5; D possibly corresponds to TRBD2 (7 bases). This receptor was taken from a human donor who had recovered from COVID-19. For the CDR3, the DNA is TGTGCCAGCAGTGGGGGGGCTAGCGGCCCGTGGGGAGAGACCCAGTACTTC. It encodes CASSGGASGPWGETQYF.